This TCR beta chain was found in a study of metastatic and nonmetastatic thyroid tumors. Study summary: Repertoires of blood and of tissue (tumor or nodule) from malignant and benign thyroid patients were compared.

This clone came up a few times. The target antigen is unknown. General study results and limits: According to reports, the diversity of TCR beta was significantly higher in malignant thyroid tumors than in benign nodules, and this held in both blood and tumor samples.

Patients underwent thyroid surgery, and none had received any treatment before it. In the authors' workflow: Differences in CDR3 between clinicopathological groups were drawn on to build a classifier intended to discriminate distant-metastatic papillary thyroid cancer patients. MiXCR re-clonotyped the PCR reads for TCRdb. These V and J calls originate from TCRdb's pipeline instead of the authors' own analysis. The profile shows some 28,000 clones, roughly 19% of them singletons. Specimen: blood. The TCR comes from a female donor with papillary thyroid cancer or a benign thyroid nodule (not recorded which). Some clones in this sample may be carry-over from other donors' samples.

The CDR3 DNA reads as TGTGCCATCAGTGAGTCCCAGGGTTCTGGAAACACCATATATTTT. Translating it yields CAISESQGSGNTIYF. This chain joins TRBV10-3 and TRBJ1-3, with D perhaps matching TRBD1 (5 bases). Per germline, CDR1 ENHRY and CDR2 SYGVKD. Trimming cost V 0 bases and J 1 base, with 7 bases left between them. This CDR3 is built from 15 residues.